One sample yielded the 31 T cell receptor beta chains listed below, sequenced in a study of T cells in Graves' hyperthyroidism and ophthalmopathy. Amplification yielded TCR beta CDR3 regions, with RNA transcripts as the source. The study used the HTBI primer set for a first-round RT-PCR of the TCR CDR3. MiXCR, applied by TCRdb to the multiplex PCR reads, yields one record per CDR3 protein. This sample has under 300,000 distinct CDR3 sequences, with roughly 13% found just once. Sequences were obtained from blood. Receptors were obtained from a woman aged 30 to 39 with Graves' hyperthyroidism that later progressed to Graves' ophthalmopathy.

This clonotype was counted only a few times. The chain uses TRBV24-1 and TRBJ2-3, with D possibly being TRBD1 (5 bases). The CDR3 spans 14 residues. Per germline, CDR1 KGHDR and CDR2 SFDVKD. Trimming removed 3 bases at V and 2 bases at J, with 8 bases between. The CDR3 sequence: CATSDQGFTDTQYF. CDR3 bases: TGTGCCACCAGTGATCAGGGATTCACAGATACGCAGTATTTT.

This clonotype occurred a few times. The V and J genes are TRBV14 and TRBJ2-2; no reliable D call. Germline loops: CDR1 SGHDN, CDR2 FVKESK. The germline V and J ends were trimmed by 1 base and 6 bases, with 6 bases remaining between them. This CDR3 comprises 13 residues. The CDR3 sequence is CASSQAQAGELFF. Written as DNA, the CDR3 is TGTGCCAGCAGCCAAGCGCAGGCCGGGGAGCTGTTTTTT.

Note on this clonotype: A much larger clone differs by one base, so this may be a read error. The gene calls are TRBV29-1 and TRBJ2-7; D call uncertain. The V gene's germline CDR1 is SQVTM and CDR2 ANQGSEA. The CDR3 loop spans 12 amino acids. Trimming pared 6 bases from V and 4 bases from J, leaving 13 bases between. The CDR3 loop reads CSVLRLGYEQYF. The CDR3 region has the DNA TGCAGCGTGTTGCGCTTGGGATACGAGCAGTACTTC.

Concerning this clonotype: Being one base from a much bigger clone, this may be a read error. V usage is TRBV7-2 and J usage is TRBJ1-2, with a possible D match to TRBD1 (5 bases). The germline gives CDR1 SGHTA, CDR2 FQGNSA. CDR3 length: 13 amino acids. The V end was cut by 5 bases, the J end by 8 bases, with 15 bases between. The CDR3 spells CASSTSDKCGYTF. The CDR3 nucleotides are TGTGCCAGCAGCACTTCGGACAAGTGCGGCTACACCTTC.

This clonotype was recorded many times. V usage is TRBV28 and J usage is TRBJ2-5; D not certain. CDR3 length equals 14 residues. With 4 bases removed from V and 0 bases from J, the gap between germline ends came to 9 bases. CDR1 MDHEN and CDR2 SYDVKM come from the germline V gene. For the CDR3, the DNA is TGTGCCAGCAGTTGGGAACTGGACCAAGAGACCCAGTACTTC. This codes for CASSWELDQETQYF.

There are a few counts of this clonotype. The rearrangement joins TRBV29-1 to TRBJ2-7; D remains ambiguous. The CDR3 is 13 residues long. Trimming stripped 4 bases from V and 0 bases from J, with 10 bases between. Germline V gene data show CDR1 as SQVTM and CDR2 as ANQGSEA. The CDR3 sequence is CSVVVGSSYEQYF. CDR3 bases: TGCAGCGTTGTCGTAGGTAGCTCCTACGAGCAGTACTTC.

This clonotype has a count of ten or more. The chain recombines TRBV20-1 with TRBJ1-1; D may be TRBD1 (5 bases). The CDR3 runs to 13 residues. From germline, CDR1 is DFQATT and CDR2 SNEGSKA (reference sequence). The V gene lost 5 bases and the J gene lost 1 base, with 11 bases spanning the gap. The CDR3 nucleotides read TGCAGTGCTTTAGGGGTGGGGAACACTGAAGCTTTCTTT. The encoded protein is CSALGVGNTEAFF.

This clonotype was seen repeatedly, ten times or more. V usage is TRBV28 and J usage is TRBJ1-2; possible D gene TRBD1, 6 bases. Germline V lookup: CDR1 MDHEN, CDR2 SYDVKM. The CDR3 runs to 15 residues. V dropped 7 bases and J dropped 0 bases, with 15 bases sitting between them. DNA for the CDR3: TGTGCCAGCACTCGGGGGGGCCCCCCTAACTATGGCTACACCTTC. Protein sequence: CASTRGGPPNYGYTF.

The V call is TRBV5-4, the J call TRBJ2-6; D gene uncertain. Germline lookup yields CDR1 SGHNT and CDR2 YYREEE (reference sequence). Trimming left V 0 bases short and J 0 bases short, with 4 bases between. This CDR3 is 15 amino acids long. The CDR3 sequence is CASSLEGSGANVLTF. The CDR3 region has the DNA TGTGCCAGCAGCTTGGAGGGCTCTGGGGCCAACGTCCTGACTTTC.

This clonotype was counted at least ten times. This chain joins TRBV6-1 and TRBJ2-3; D is ambiguous. Trimming stripped 5 bases from V and 3 bases from J, with 15 bases between. The CDR3 extends over 15 amino acids. Germline lookup yields CDR1 MNHNS and CDR2 SASEGT. The CDR3 DNA reads TGTGCCAGCAGTTCCTTCAGTGATAGGACAGATACGCAGTATTTT. Translation gives CASSSFSDRTDTQYF.

This clonotype has only a few counts. V and J are TRBV2 and TRBJ1-6; D not certain. Germline V lookup: CDR1 SNHLY, CDR2 FYNNEI. The CDR3 loop spans 13 amino acids. V lost 6 bases and J 4 bases, leaving 7 bases between the germline ends. The CDR3 here is CASRREYNSPLHF. The CDR3 DNA reads TGTGCCAGCAGGCGCGAGTATAATTCACCCCTCCACTTT.

This clonotype was counted many times. J is TRBJ1-5 and V is TRBV6-8, with 8 bases aligning to TRBD1. With V trimmed by 3 bases and J by 3 bases, 7 bases remained unmatched. Germline CDR1 MNHGY, CDR2 SAAAGT. The CDR3 is 16 amino acids. CDR3 amino acids: CASSYSGGRLNQPQHF. The CDR3 DNA follows: TGTGCCAGCAGTTATTCAGGGGGCCGTCTCAATCAGCCCCAGCATTTT.

This clonotype was observed at least ten times. The chain carries TRBV28 and TRBJ2-7; either TRBD1 or TRBD2 may fit D (5 bases each). CDR1 MDHEN and CDR2 SYDVKM come from the germline V gene. This CDR3 spans 14 amino acids. V dropped 9 bases and J dropped 3 bases, with 18 bases sitting between them. The CDR3 DNA reads as TGTGCCAGAGGTCGGCTTACGGGACGCTACGAGCAGTACTTC. Translating it yields CARGRLTGRYEQYF.

This clonotype was counted at least ten times. This chain links TRBV6-2 or TRBV6-3 with TRBJ2-7; 7 bases agree with TRBD1. The germline CDR1 and CDR2 sequences are MNHEY and SVGEGT. This CDR3 has 13 amino acids. V was pared by 4 bases and J by 5 bases, with 5 bases of the junction left unmatched. CDR3 in DNA: TGTGCCAGCAGTTCGGTCAGGGGGAACGAGCAGTACTTC. It translates to CASSSVRGNEQYF.

This clonotype was seen at least ten times. V is TRBV27 and J is TRBJ2-1, with 7 bases lining up with TRBD1. The V and J ends lost 2 bases and 3 bases, in that order; junction bases with no gene match: 7. Germline-derived CDR1 and CDR2 are MNHEY and SMNVEV (reference sequence). This CDR3 spans 16 amino acids. CDR3 in DNA: TGTGCCAGCAGTTTAAGAGCCAGGGGGATCTACAATGAGCAGTTCTTC. This translates into CASSLRARGIYNEQFF.

This clonotype occurred many times. The chain employs TRBV7-2 and TRBJ2-5; D ambiguous. Germline lookup yields CDR1 SGHTA and CDR2 FQGNSA. This CDR3 comprises 15 residues. With 2 bases removed from V and 2 bases from J, the gap between germline ends came to 12 bases. Here the CDR3 reads CASSLYIQKQETQYF. The CDR3 nucleotides are TGTGCCAGCAGCTTATATATACAGAAACAAGAGACCCAGTACTTC.

This clonotype was detected ten times or more. The rearrangement links TRBV30 to TRBJ2-1; a possible D gene is TRBD2 (10 bases). Trimming took 5 bases from V and 15 from J, leaving 32 bases between them. CDR1 is GTSNPN, CDR2 SVGIG, per germline (reference sequence). This CDR3 comprises 16 residues. The CDR3 sequence: CAWDMGQGLATPAPFF. The DNA of the CDR3 is TGTGCCTGGGATATGGGACAGGGACTAGCGACCCCAGCCCCGTTCTTC.

V usage is TRBV7-8 and J usage is TRBJ1-2; 7 bases align to TRBD1. The CDR3 loop spans 14 amino acids. Germline V lookup: CDR1 SGHVS, CDR2 FQNEAQ. The V segment lost 5 bases and the J segment 4 bases; nucleotides outside the gene matches: 7. The DNA for the CDR3 is TGTGCCAGCAGCGCCGACAGGGACCGCTATGGCTACACCTTC. Translating gives CASSADRDRYGYTF.

The chain uses TRBV5-5 and TRBJ1-1; possible D gene TRBD1, 5 bases. This CDR3 comprises 17 residues. V lost 4 bases and J 0 bases, leaving 19 bases between the germline ends. Germline V gene sequence: CDR1 SGHKS, CDR2 YYEKEE (reference sequence). CDR3 coding DNA: TGTGCCAGCAGCACGGGGGGGTCACGGGGCCTGAACACTGAAGCTTTCTTT. Translated, it gives CASSTGGSRGLNTEAFF.

This clonotype was recorded at least ten times. The chain employs TRBV9 and TRBJ2-5; TRBD2 matches at 11 bases. Germline V gives CDR1 SGDLS, CDR2 YYNGEE. CDR3 length: 16 amino acids. V was pared by 7 bases and J by 5 bases, with 13 bases of the junction left unmatched. CDR3 in DNA: TGTGCCAGCCGAAGAGGGACTAGCGGAGTGGGGGAGACCCAGTACTTC. Encoded protein: CASRRGTSGVGETQYF.

This clonotype was detected many times. The V gene is TRBV28, the J gene TRBJ2-7; D remains unclear. This CDR3 contains 8 residues. Germline loops: CDR1 MDHEN, CDR2 SYDVKM. With 7 bases removed from V and 7 bases from J, the gap between germline ends came to 2 bases. The CDR3 sequence is CASTEQYF. The CDR3 bases are TGTGCCAGCACTGAGCAGTACTTC.

At least ten counts were recorded for this clonotype. The chain combines TRBV7-8 with TRBJ1-6, with D hard to call. The CDR3 extends over 14 amino acids. Trimming left V 8 bases short and J 10 bases short, with 18 bases between. The germline V gene has CDR1 SGHVS and CDR2 FQNEAQ. The CDR3 protein is CASLTMEVRSPLHF. The CDR3 DNA reads as TGTGCCAGCCTTACGATGGAGGTGCGCTCACCCCTCCACTTT.

In this sample, this clonotype turned up many times. The rearrangement uses TRBV28 and TRBJ2-5; maybe TRBD1 (6 bases). Germline values: CDR1 MDHEN, CDR2 SYDVKM. Trimming left V 6 bases short and J 2 bases short, with 13 bases between. This CDR3 spans 14 amino acids. CDR3 region: CASRQGRIQETQYF. CDR3 in DNA: TGTGCCAGCAGGCAGGGGAGAATACAAGAGACCCAGTACTTC.

The V and J genes are TRBV10-3 and TRBJ2-7; no clear D gene. Germline CDR1 is ENHRY and CDR2 is SYGVKD. V shed 5 bases and J shed 3 bases, with 5 bases lying between them. The CDR3 runs to 11 residues. In DNA form, the CDR3 reads TGTGCCATCAGTACGGACTACGAGCAGTACTTC. Translating gives CAISTDYEQYF.

This clonotype was found many times. The rearrangement links TRBV6-1 to TRBJ2-1; D gene ambiguous. The germline V and J ends were trimmed by 1 base and 5 bases, with 6 bases remaining between them. The CDR3 spans 13 residues. The germline V gene encodes CDR1 MNHNS and CDR2 SASEGT. CDR3 amino acids: CASSEDEDNEQFF. The DNA for the CDR3 is TGTGCCAGCAGTGAAGATGAGGACAATGAGCAGTTCTTC.

This clonotype was counted at least ten times. This chain uses TRBV20-1 with TRBJ2-3, with a possible D match to TRBD1 (5 bases). The CDR3 is 12 residues long. CDR1 DFQATT and CDR2 SNEGSKA come from the germline V gene (reference sequence). The V gene lost 4 bases and the J gene lost 6 bases, with 11 bases spanning the gap. The CDR3 region has the DNA TGCAGTGCTATTCTGGGGCCGGATACGCAGTATTTT. Its translation: CSAILGPDTQYF.

The rearrangement joins TRBV20-1 to TRBJ1-1; TRBD1 matches 9 bases. J lost 5 bases, V lost 3 bases, and 7 bases had no gene match. The germline gives CDR1 DFQATT, CDR2 SNEGSKA (reference sequence). CDR3 length: 14 amino acids. The CDR3 nucleotides read TGCAGTGCTAGGGGGGACAGGGAATGGACTGAAGCTTTCTTT. Amino acid sequence: CSARGDREWTEAFF.

This clonotype has ten or more counts. The chain carries TRBV6-1 and TRBJ2-1, with TRBD2 matching 7 bases. The CDR3 runs 14 residues. V lost 5 bases, J lost 4 bases, and 5 bases stayed unmatched. CDR1 is MNHNS, CDR2 SASEGT, per germline. The CDR3, as DNA: TGTGCCAGCAGTCCTAGCGGAGGATACAATGAGCAGTTCTTC. It is translated as CASSPSGGYNEQFF.

This chain uses TRBV11-2 with TRBJ2-7, with a possible D match to TRBD2 (6 bases). V was pared by 5 bases and J by 7 bases, with 24 bases between. Germline CDR1 reads SGHAT; CDR2 reads FQNNGV. The CDR3 has 16 amino acids. The CDR3 DNA reads TGTGCCAGCAGCCCAACCCTCGGGAGCCCAGCCGAGGAGCAGTACTTC. Protein: CASSPTLGSPAEEQYF.

This clonotype was seen ten or more times. V gene TRBV12-3 or TRBV12-4 combines with J gene TRBJ1-2, with 8 bases fitting TRBD1. This CDR3 has 14 amino acids. After removal of 5 bases from V and 4 bases from J, the junction contained 6 bases not matched to a gene. The CDR3 loop reads CASSPGQGIYGYTF. The CDR3 DNA reads TGTGCCAGCAGTCCCGGACAGGGTATCTATGGCTACACCTTC.

This clonotype was counted between two and nine times. For the CDR3, the DNA is TGTGCCAGCAGCGTTAGTCCCGGGACAGAGACCCAGTACTTC. Protein sequence: CASSVSPGTETQYF. The chain links TRBV9 to TRBJ2-5; perhaps D is TRBD1 or TRBD2 (5 bases each). Trimming removed 2 bases at V and 4 bases at J, with 12 bases between. CDR1 is SGDLS, CDR2 YYNGEE, per germline. CDR3 length equals 14 residues.